This T cell receptor beta chain was retrieved from a study of cytomegalovirus exposure and HLA in healthy donors. This clone was counted once. PCR employed 60 Vbeta and 13 Jbeta primers. Profiled with immunoSEQ multiplex PCR; TCRdb holds only in-frame clones, not every one. The repertoire has 85,000 to 100,000 clones, about two thirds of them found once; the top ten carry roughly 2.7%. The CDR3 contains 15 residues. Trimming stripped 3 bases from V and 5 bases from J, with 14 bases between. Germline values: CDR1 SGHTA, CDR2 FQGNSA. The rearrangement joins TRBV7-2 to TRBJ1-5, with D possibly matching TRBD1 (6 bases). Source material: PBMCs. The sequence was obtained from a man in his forties or fifties in good health and CMV-seronegative. The CDR3 nucleotides are TGTGCCAGCAGCTTCTTCAGGGGCGGCGATCAGCCCCAGCATTTT. Residues: CASSFFRGGDQPQHF. The full variable domain, completed using reference TRBV7-2 and TRBJ1-5, is GAGVSQSPSNKVTEKGKDVELRCDPISGHTALYWYRQSLGQGLEFLIYFQGNSAPDKSGLPSDRFSAERTGGSVSTLTIQRTQQEDSAVYLCASSFFRGGDQPQHFGDGTRLSIL.